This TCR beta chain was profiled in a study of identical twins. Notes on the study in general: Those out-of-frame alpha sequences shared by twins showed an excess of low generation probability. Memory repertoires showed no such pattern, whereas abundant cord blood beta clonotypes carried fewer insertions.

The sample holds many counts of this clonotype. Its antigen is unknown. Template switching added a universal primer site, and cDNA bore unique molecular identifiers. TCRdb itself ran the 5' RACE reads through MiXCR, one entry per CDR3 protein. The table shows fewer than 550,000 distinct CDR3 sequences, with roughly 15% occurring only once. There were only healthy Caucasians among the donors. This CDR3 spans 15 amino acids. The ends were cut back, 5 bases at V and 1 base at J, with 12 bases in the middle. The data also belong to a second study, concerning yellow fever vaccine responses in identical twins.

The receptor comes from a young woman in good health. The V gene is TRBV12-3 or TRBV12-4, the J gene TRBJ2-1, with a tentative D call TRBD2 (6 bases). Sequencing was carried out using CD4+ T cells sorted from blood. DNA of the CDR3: TGTGCCAGCAGTCCCGGCAGCGGGTCCTACAATGAGCAGTTCTTC. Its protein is CASSPGSGSYNEQFF.